This T cell receptor (beta chain) stems from a study of blood T cell repertoires in COVID-19. Profiled with immunoSEQ multiplex PCR; TCRdb holds only in-frame clones, not every one. The sample lists 180,000 or so clones; approximately 86% were seen once. Trimming at V came to 4 bases and at J to 2 bases, leaving 11 bases not matched to a gene. Germline V lookup: CDR1 SGHKS, CDR2 YYEKEE (reference sequence). This CDR3 has 16 residues. What was sequenced was peripheral blood. The rearrangement joins TRBV5-5 to TRBJ1-1; 7 bases fit TRBD1. This TCR came from a man in his 60s with acute or convalescent COVID-19. CDR3 protein: CASSPRTGLSNTEAFF. The CDR3 nucleotides read TGTGCCAGCAGCCCTCGGACAGGCCTCTCTAACACTGAAGCTTTCTTT.